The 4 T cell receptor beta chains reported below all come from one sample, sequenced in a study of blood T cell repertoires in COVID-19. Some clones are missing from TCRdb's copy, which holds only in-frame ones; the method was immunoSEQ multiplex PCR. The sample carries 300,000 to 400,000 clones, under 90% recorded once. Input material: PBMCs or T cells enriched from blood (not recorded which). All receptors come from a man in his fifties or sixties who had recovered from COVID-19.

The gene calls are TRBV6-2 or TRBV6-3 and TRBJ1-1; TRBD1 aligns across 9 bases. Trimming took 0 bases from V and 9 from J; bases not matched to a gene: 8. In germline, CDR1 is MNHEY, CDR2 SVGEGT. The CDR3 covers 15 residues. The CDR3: CASSYSGTGRKQAFF. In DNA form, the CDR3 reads TGTGCCAGCAGTTACTCAGGGACAGGGCGCAAGCAAGCTTTCTTT.

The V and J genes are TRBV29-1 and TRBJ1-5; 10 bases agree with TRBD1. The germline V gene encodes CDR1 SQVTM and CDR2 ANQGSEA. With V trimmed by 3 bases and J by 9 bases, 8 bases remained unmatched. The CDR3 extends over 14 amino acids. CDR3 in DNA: TGCAGCGTTGATTCCGGGACAGGGGAGCCGCCCCAGCATTTT. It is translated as CSVDSGTGEPPQHF.

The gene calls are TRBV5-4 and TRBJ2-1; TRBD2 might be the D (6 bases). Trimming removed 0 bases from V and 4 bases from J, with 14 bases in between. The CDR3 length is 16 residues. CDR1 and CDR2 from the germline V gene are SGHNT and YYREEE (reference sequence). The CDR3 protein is CASSLERASDYNEQFF. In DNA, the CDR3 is TGTGCCAGCAGCTTGGAAAGGGCTAGCGATTACAATGAGCAGTTCTTC.

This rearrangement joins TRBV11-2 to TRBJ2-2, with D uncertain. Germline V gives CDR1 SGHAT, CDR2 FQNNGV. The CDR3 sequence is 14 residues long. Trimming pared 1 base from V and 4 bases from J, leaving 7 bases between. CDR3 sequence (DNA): TGTGCCAGCAGCTTAGGGCAGCGCACCGGGGAGCTGTTTTTT. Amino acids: CASSLGQRTGELFF.